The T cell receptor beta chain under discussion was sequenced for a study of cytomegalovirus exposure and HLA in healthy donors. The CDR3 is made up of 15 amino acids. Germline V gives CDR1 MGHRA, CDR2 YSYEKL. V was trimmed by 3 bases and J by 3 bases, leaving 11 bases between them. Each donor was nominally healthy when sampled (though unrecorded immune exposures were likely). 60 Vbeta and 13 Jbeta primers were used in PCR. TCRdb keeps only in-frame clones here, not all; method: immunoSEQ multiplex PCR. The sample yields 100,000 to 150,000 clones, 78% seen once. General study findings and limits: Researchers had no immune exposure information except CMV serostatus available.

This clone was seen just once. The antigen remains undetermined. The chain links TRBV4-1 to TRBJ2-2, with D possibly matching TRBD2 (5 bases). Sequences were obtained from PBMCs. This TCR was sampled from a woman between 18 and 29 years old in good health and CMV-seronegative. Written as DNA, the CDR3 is TGCGCCAGCAGCCAGTTCACCGGGGACACCGGGGAGCTGTTTTTT. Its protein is CASSQFTGDTGELFF.